This paragraph covers one T cell receptor (beta chain) sequence. Its antigen remains unknown. Some clones are missing from TCRdb's copy, which holds only in-frame ones; the method was immunoSEQ multiplex PCR. Of 180,000 or so clones in the sample, 90% to 95% were seen once. This entry comes from a study of T cell responses to AZD1222 COVID-19 vaccine. The CDR3 sequence is 16 residues long. The V gene's germline CDR1 is KGHSH and CDR2 LQKENI. V was cut by 6 bases and J by 7 bases, with 21 bases left in between. Study findings and constraints: Females made up more of the donors, who were largely white British, and clonal diversity may have come out too low.

The clonotype originates from an adult who received the AZD1222 COVID-19 vaccine. Here the sequenced sample was peripheral blood, taken 28 days after the second AZD1222 dose. The rearrangement links TRBV18 to TRBJ1-4; TRBD1 might be the D (6 bases). The CDR3 DNA reads TGTGCCAGCTCTCCCGGCCCGGGGGCCGAGAGTGAAAAACTGTTTTTT. It yields the protein CASSPGPGAESEKLFF.